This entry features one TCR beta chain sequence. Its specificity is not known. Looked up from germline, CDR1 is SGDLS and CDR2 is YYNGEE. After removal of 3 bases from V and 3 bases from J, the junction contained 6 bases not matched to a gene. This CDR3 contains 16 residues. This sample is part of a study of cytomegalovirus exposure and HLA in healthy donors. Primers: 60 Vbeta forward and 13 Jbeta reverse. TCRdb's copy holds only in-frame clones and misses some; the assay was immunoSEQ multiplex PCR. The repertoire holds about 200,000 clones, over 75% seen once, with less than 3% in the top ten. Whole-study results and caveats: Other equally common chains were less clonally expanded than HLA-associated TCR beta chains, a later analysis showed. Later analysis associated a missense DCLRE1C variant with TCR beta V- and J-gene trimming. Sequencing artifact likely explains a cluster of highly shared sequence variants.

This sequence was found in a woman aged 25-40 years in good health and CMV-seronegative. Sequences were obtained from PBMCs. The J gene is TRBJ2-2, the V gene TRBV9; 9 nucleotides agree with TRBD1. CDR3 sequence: CASSAAGTGYTGELFF. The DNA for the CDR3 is TGTGCCAGCAGCGCAGCCGGGACAGGGTACACCGGGGAGCTGTTTTTT.